These T cell receptor beta chains were read from a single sample in a study of T cell responses to AZD1222 COVID-19 vaccine. Data came from immunoSEQ multiplex PCR; TCRdb stores just in-frame clones and leaves some out. The sample yields around 150,000 clones, 80% to 95% seen once. Material: peripheral blood, obtained 28 days after the second AZD1222 dose. These receptors all stem from an adult who received the AZD1222 COVID-19 vaccine. Each CDR3 is given with its conserved first and last residue. Each record gives: V gene, D gene, clone size, J gene, CDR3 protein, CDR3 DNA. D genes are given only for firm matches. Where a row states a size, it is once, few, many or the class of an expanded clone; other rows omit it.

v_gene: TRBV6-2/TRBV6-3; d_gene: .; abundance: .; j_gene: TRBJ2-2; CDR3aa: CASSGLTARDTGELFF; CDR3nt: TGTGCCAGCAGTGGCCTGACAGCGAGAGACACCGGGGAGCTGTTTTTT
v_gene: TRBV5-1; d_gene: TRBD2; abundance: .; j_gene: TRBJ2-1; CDR3aa: CASSSTGTSGSKQFF; CDR3nt: TGCGCCAGCAGCTCGACCGGGACTAGCGGGAGTAAGCAGTTCTTC
v_gene: TRBV5-5; d_gene: .; abundance: .; j_gene: TRBJ1-1; CDR3aa: CASSSMNTEAFF; CDR3nt: TGTGCCAGCAGCTCGATGAACACTGAAGCTTTCTTT
v_gene: TRBV14; d_gene: TRBD1; abundance: .; j_gene: TRBJ2-7; CDR3aa: CASSFKTGTGWAEQYF; CDR3nt: TGTGCCAGCAGCTTCAAGACCGGGACAGGATGGGCCGAGCAGTACTTC
v_gene: TRBV16; d_gene: .; abundance: .; j_gene: TRBJ1-1; CDR3aa: CASSQIRGAMNTEAFF; CDR3nt: TGTGCCAGCAGCCAAATTCGGGGCGCAATGAACACTGAAGCTTTCTTT
v_gene: TRBV12-3/TRBV12-4; d_gene: .; abundance: .; j_gene: TRBJ1-1; CDR3aa: CASSRSTDFEAFF; CDR3nt: TGTGCCAGCAGCCGATCGACGGACTTTGAAGCTTTCTTT
v_gene: TRBV11-3; d_gene: .; abundance: .; j_gene: TRBJ2-5; CDR3aa: CASSLRSGREETQYF; CDR3nt: TGTGCCAGCAGCTTACGGTCGGGCAGGGAAGAGACCCAGTACTTC
v_gene: TRBV18; d_gene: .; abundance: .; j_gene: TRBJ2-2; CDR3aa: CASSPQLGSNTGELFF; CDR3nt: TGTGCCAGCTCACCACAACTAGGTTCGAACACCGGGGAGCTGTTTTTT
v_gene: TRBV2; d_gene: TRBD1; abundance: .; j_gene: TRBJ1-1; CDR3aa: CAAGEGQGTEAFF; CDR3nt: TGTGCAGCCGGCGAGGGACAGGGCACTGAAGCTTTCTTT
v_gene: TRBV6-2/TRBV6-3; d_gene: TRBD1; abundance: .; j_gene: TRBJ1-2; CDR3aa: CASSDSGTGYGYTF; CDR3nt: TGTGCCAGCAGTGACTCCGGGACAGGGTATGGCTACACCTTC
v_gene: TRBV7-3; d_gene: TRBD1; abundance: .; j_gene: TRBJ2-6; CDR3aa: CASSLTGAGANVLTF; CDR3nt: TGTGCCAGCAGCCTTACAGGGGCCGGGGCCAACGTCCTGACTTTC
v_gene: TRBV28; d_gene: TRBD1; abundance: .; j_gene: TRBJ1-5; CDR3aa: CASSPGQGLINQPQHF; CDR3nt: TGTGCCAGCAGTCCGGGACAGGGGCTAATAAATCAGCCCCAGCATTTT
v_gene: TRBV7-8; d_gene: .; abundance: .; j_gene: TRBJ1-1; CDR3aa: CASSLETGATEAFF; CDR3nt: TGTGCCAGCAGCTTAGAGACGGGGGCCACTGAAGCTTTCTTT
v_gene: TRBV7-8; d_gene: .; abundance: .; j_gene: TRBJ1-3; CDR3aa: CASSLAPFSGNTIYF; CDR3nt: TGTGCCAGCAGCTTAGCCCCCTTTTCTGGAAACACCATATATTTT
v_gene: TRBV7-9; d_gene: .; abundance: .; j_gene: TRBJ1-2; CDR3aa: CASSPTDGPVLGYTF; CDR3nt: TGTGCCAGCAGCCCCACAGACGGGCCCGTTCTGGGCTACACCTTC
v_gene: TRBV9; d_gene: .; abundance: few; j_gene: TRBJ2-3; CDR3aa: CASSVGGYADTQYF; CDR3nt: TGTGCCAGCAGCGTAGGGGGGTATGCAGATACGCAGTATTTT
v_gene: TRBV5-4; d_gene: .; abundance: .; j_gene: TRBJ2-3; CDR3aa: CASSSLADTQYF; CDR3nt: TGTGCCAGCAGCTCACTGGCAGATACGCAGTATTTT
v_gene: TRBV29-1; d_gene: .; abundance: .; j_gene: TRBJ2-1; CDR3aa: CSVRDRFWPQNNEQFF; CDR3nt: TGCAGCGTTAGAGATCGTTTCTGGCCCCAAAACAATGAGCAGTTCTTC
v_gene: TRBV28; d_gene: .; abundance: .; j_gene: TRBJ2-2; CDR3aa: CASNSLRRAGGGTGELFF; CDR3nt: TGTGCCAGCAACTCTCTTAGGAGGGCAGGGGGAGGCACCGGGGAGCTGTTTTTT
v_gene: TRBV5-8; d_gene: .; abundance: .; j_gene: TRBJ2-5; CDR3aa: CASSSLKWTQETQYF; CDR3nt: TGTGCCAGCAGCTCCCTGAAGTGGACCCAAGAGACCCAGTACTTC
v_gene: TRBV18; d_gene: .; abundance: .; j_gene: TRBJ1-1; CDR3aa: CASSPGRNTEAFF; CDR3nt: TGTGCCAGCTCACCAGGGCGGAACACTGAAGCTTTCTTT
v_gene: TRBV29-1; d_gene: TRBD1; abundance: .; j_gene: TRBJ2-5; CDR3aa: CSVGQGKETQYF; CDR3nt: TGCAGCGTTGGACAGGGGAAAGAGACCCAGTACTTC
v_gene: TRBV4-2; d_gene: TRBD1; abundance: .; j_gene: TRBJ2-7; CDR3aa: CASSQLVNRDRGPYEQYF; CDR3nt: TGTGCCAGCAGCCAATTAGTGAACAGGGACAGGGGCCCCTACGAGCAGTACTTC
v_gene: TRBV6-6; d_gene: TRBD2; abundance: .; j_gene: TRBJ2-2; CDR3aa: CASSPSEGLSNTGELFF; CDR3nt: TGTGCCAGCAGTCCATCCGAGGGACTATCGAACACCGGGGAGCTGTTTTTT
v_gene: TRBV6-5; d_gene: .; abundance: .; j_gene: TRBJ2-4; CDR3aa: CASSNTDKNIQYF; CDR3nt: TGTGCCAGCAGCAACACAGATAAAAACATTCAGTACTTC
v_gene: TRBV19; d_gene: .; abundance: .; j_gene: TRBJ1-1; CDR3aa: CASSSWDVWNTEAFF; CDR3nt: TGTGCCAGTAGTTCTTGGGACGTTTGGAACACTGAAGCTTTCTTT
v_gene: TRBV4-1; d_gene: .; abundance: .; j_gene: TRBJ2-6; CDR3aa: CASSQDFGGQAGANVLTF; CDR3nt: TGCGCCAGCAGCCAAGATTTCGGGGGGCAGGCTGGGGCCAACGTCCTGACTTTC
v_gene: TRBV25-1; d_gene: .; abundance: .; j_gene: TRBJ1-2; CDR3aa: CASSGPIHPNYGYTF; CDR3nt: TGTGCCAGCAGTGGACCGATCCACCCCAACTATGGCTACACCTTC
v_gene: TRBV29-1; d_gene: .; abundance: .; j_gene: TRBJ2-7; CDR3aa: CSVVATKEGAYEQYF; CDR3nt: TGCAGCGTTGTGGCGACAAAGGAGGGGGCCTACGAGCAGTACTTC
v_gene: TRBV3-1/TRBV3-2; d_gene: .; abundance: .; j_gene: TRBJ1-1; CDR3aa: CASRKNRVGNTEAFF; CDR3nt: TGTGCCAGCAGGAAGAACAGGGTTGGAAACACTGAAGCTTTCTTT
v_gene: TRBV18; d_gene: TRBD1; abundance: .; j_gene: TRBJ1-5; CDR3aa: CASSPDRNQPQHF; CDR3nt: TGTGCCAGCTCCCCGGACAGGAATCAGCCCCAGCATTTT
v_gene: TRBV6-4; d_gene: TRBD1; abundance: .; j_gene: TRBJ1-2; CDR3aa: CASRPGTGTLGGYTF; CDR3nt: TGTGCCAGCAGGCCCGGGACAGGGACTCTAGGCGGCTACACCTTC
v_gene: TRBV19; d_gene: TRBD1; abundance: few; j_gene: TRBJ2-6; CDR3aa: CASSIDGPGGKSGANVLTF; CDR3nt: TGTGCCAGTAGTATAGATGGGCCAGGGGGCAAGTCTGGGGCCAACGTCCTGACTTTC
v_gene: TRBV18; d_gene: TRBD1; abundance: once; j_gene: TRBJ2-7; CDR3aa: CASSPRDSTYEQYF; CDR3nt: TGTGCCAGCTCACCACGGGACAGTACCTACGAGCAGTACTTC
v_gene: TRBV5-4; d_gene: .; abundance: .; j_gene: TRBJ2-2; CDR3aa: CASSLDLGDGELFF; CDR3nt: TGTGCCAGCAGCTTGGATCTAGGGGATGGGGAGCTGTTTTTT
v_gene: TRBV11-1; d_gene: .; abundance: .; j_gene: TRBJ2-1; CDR3aa: CASSLARATFILNEQFF; CDR3nt: TGTGCCAGCAGCTTAGCTCGAGCGACCTTCATCCTCAATGAGCAGTTCTTC
v_gene: TRBV19; d_gene: .; abundance: .; j_gene: TRBJ1-5; CDR3aa: CASSPRGANQPQHF; CDR3nt: TGTGCCAGTAGTCCCCGGGGGGCAAATCAGCCCCAGCATTTT
v_gene: TRBV7-9; d_gene: TRBD1; abundance: .; j_gene: TRBJ1-5; CDR3aa: CASSLEGTGYGYSNQPQHF; CDR3nt: TGTGCCAGCAGCTTAGAGGGGACAGGGTACGGCTATAGCAATCAGCCCCAGCATTTT
v_gene: TRBV4-1; d_gene: .; abundance: .; j_gene: TRBJ2-3; CDR3aa: CASSPTSSPGDTQYF; CDR3nt: TGCGCCAGCAGCCCGACTTCTTCCCCGGGGGATACGCAGTATTTT
v_gene: TRBV12-2; d_gene: .; abundance: few; j_gene: TRBJ1-2; CDR3aa: CASRLLTGVKKGVYGYTF; CDR3nt: TGTGCAAGTCGCTTATTGACAGGAGTCAAAAAAGGAGTCTATGGCTACACCTTC
v_gene: TRBV7-2; d_gene: .; abundance: .; j_gene: TRBJ1-5; CDR3aa: CASSLGGGLGNQPQHF; CDR3nt: TGTGCCAGCAGCTTAGGAGGGGGGTTAGGAAATCAGCCCCAGCATTTT
v_gene: TRBV4-2; d_gene: TRBD2; abundance: once; j_gene: TRBJ2-3; CDR3aa: CASSPASGGTDTQYF; CDR3nt: TGTGCCAGCAGCCCCGCCAGCGGGGGTACAGATACGCAGTATTTT
v_gene: TRBV28; d_gene: TRBD1; abundance: once; j_gene: TRBJ1-6; CDR3aa: CASTMTGGLYNSPLHF; CDR3nt: TGTGCCAGCACAATGACAGGGGGACTTTATAATTCACCCCTCCACTTT
v_gene: TRBV7-9; d_gene: TRBD1; abundance: .; j_gene: TRBJ1-3; CDR3aa: CASSRWTGLTGNTIYF; CDR3nt: TGTGCCAGCAGCCGCTGGACAGGGCTGACTGGAAACACCATATATTTT